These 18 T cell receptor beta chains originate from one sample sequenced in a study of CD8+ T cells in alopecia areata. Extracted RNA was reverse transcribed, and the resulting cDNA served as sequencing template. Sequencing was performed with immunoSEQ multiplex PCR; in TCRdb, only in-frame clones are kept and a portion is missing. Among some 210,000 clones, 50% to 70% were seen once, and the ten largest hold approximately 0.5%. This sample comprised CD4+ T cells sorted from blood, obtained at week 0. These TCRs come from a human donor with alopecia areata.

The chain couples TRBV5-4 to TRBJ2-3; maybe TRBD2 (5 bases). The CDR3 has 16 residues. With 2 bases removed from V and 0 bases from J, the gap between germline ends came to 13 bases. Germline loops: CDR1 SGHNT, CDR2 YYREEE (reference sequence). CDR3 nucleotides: TGTGCCAGCAGCTTCAGACTGAGCGGTAGCACAGATACGCAGTATTTT. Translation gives CASSFRLSGSTDTQYF.

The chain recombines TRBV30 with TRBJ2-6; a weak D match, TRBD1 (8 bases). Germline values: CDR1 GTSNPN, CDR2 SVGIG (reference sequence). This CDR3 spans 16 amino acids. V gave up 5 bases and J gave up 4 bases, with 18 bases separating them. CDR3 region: CAWAQGGLMGANVLTF. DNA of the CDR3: TGTGCCTGGGCACAGGGGGGGTTGATGGGGGCCAACGTCCTGACTTTC.

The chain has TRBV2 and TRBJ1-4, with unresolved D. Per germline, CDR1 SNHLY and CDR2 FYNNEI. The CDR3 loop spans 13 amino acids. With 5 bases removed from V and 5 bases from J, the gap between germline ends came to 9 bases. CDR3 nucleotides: TGTGCCAGCAGTATGAACAGAAATGAAAAACTGTTTTTT. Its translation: CASSMNRNEKLFF. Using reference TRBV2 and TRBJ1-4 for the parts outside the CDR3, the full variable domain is EPEVTQTPSHQVTQMGQEVILRCVPISNHLYFYWYRQILGQKVEFLVSFYNNEISEKSEIFDDQFSVERPDGSNFTLKIRSTKLEDSAMYFCASSMNRNEKLFFGSGTQLSVL.

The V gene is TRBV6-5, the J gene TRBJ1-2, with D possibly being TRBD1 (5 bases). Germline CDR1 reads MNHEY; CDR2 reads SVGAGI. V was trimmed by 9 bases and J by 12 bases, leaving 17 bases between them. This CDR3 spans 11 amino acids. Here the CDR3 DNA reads TGTGCCAGTGGGTCCCCCGGGGCCCACACCTTC. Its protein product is CASGSPGAHTF.

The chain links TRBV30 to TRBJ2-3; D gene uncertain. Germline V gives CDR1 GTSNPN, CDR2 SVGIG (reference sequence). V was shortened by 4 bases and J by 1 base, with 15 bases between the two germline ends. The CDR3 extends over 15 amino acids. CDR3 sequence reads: CAWKASGSRTDTQYF. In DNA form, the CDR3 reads TGTGCCTGGAAAGCCTCCGGCAGTCGCACAGATACGCAGTATTTT.

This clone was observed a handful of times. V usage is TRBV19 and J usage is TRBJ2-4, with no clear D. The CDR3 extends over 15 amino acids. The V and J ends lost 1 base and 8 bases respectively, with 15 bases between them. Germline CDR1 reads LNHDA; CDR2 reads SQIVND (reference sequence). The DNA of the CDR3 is TGTGCCAGTAGTATAGTGGGCAGACTCATACACATTCAGTACTTC. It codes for CASSIVGRLIHIQYF.

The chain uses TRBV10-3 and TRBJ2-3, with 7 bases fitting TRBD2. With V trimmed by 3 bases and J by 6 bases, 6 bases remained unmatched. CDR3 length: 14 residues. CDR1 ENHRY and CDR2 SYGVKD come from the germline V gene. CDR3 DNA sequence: TGTGCCATCAGTGAACGAACTAGCGTGGATACGCAGTATTTT. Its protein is CAISERTSVDTQYF.

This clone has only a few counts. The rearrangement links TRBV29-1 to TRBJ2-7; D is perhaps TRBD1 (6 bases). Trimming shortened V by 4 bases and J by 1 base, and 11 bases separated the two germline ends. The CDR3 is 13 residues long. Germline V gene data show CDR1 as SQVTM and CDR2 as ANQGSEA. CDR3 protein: CSVGWTDSYEQYF. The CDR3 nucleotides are TGCAGCGTTGGATGGACAGATTCCTACGAGCAGTACTTC.

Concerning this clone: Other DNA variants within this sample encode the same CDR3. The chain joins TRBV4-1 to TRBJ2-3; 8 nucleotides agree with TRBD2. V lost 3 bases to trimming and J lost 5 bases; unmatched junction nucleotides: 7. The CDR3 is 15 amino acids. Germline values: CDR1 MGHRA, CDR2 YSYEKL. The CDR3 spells CASSQLGLAGDTQYF. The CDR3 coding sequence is TGCGCCAGCAGCCAGCTGGGGCTAGCGGGAGATACGCAGTATTTT.

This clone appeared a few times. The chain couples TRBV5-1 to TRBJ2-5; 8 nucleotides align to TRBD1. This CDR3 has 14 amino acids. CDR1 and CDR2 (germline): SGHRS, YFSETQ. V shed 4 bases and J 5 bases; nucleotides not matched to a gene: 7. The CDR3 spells CASSSRGQVETQYF. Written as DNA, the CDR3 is TGCGCCAGCAGCAGCAGGGGGCAAGTGGAGACCCAGTACTTC.

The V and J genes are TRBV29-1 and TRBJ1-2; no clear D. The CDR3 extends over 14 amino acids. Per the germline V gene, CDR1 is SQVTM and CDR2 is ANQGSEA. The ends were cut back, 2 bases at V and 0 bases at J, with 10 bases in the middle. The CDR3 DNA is TGCAGCGTTGAACCCCGGGCAGCTAACTATGGCTACACCTTC. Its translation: CSVEPRAANYGYTF.

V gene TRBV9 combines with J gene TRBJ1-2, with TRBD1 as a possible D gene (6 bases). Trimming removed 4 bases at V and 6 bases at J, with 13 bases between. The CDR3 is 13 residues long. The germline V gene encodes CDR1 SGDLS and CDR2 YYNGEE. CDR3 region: CASSKGGVDGYTF. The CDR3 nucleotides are TGTGCCAGCAGCAAGGGGGGTGTCGATGGCTACACCTTC. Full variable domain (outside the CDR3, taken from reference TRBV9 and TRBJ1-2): DSGVTQTPKHLITATGQRVTLRCSPRSGDLSVYWYQQSLDQGLQFLIQYYNGEERAKGNILERFSAQQFPDLHSELNLSSLELGDSALYFCASSKGGVDGYTFGSGTRLTVV.

The CDR3 coding sequence is TGTGCCAGCAGCTTAGGACACCCGGTTCAGCCCCAGCATTTT. The encoded protein is CASSLGHPVQPQHF. The rearrangement links TRBV7-9 to TRBJ1-5, with D unclear. With 1 base removed from V and 6 bases from J, the gap between germline ends came to 10 bases. CDR3 length: 14 residues. Looked up from germline, CDR1 is SEHNR and CDR2 is FQNEAQ (reference sequence). The complete variable domain, with remaining parts taken from reference TRBV7-9 and TRBJ1-5, reads DTGVSQNPRHKITKRGQNVTFRCDPISEHNRLYWYRQTLGQGPEFLTYFQNEAQLEKSRLLSDRFSAERPKGSFSTLEIQRTEQGDSAMYLCASSLGHPVQPQHFGDGTRLSIL.

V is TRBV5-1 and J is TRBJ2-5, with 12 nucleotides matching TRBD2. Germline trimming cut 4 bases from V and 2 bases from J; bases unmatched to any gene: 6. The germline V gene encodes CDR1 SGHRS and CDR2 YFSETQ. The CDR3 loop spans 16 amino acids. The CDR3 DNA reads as TGCGCCAGCAGCCCTGCCCTAGCGGGGGGGCAAGAGACCCAGTACTTC. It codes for CASSPALAGGQETQYF.

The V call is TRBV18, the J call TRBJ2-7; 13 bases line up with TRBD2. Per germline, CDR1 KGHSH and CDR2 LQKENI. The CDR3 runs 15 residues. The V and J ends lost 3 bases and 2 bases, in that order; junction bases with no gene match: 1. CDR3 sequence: CASSPGLAGAYEQYF. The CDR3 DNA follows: TGTGCCAGCTCACCTGGACTAGCGGGAGCCTACGAGCAGTACTTC.

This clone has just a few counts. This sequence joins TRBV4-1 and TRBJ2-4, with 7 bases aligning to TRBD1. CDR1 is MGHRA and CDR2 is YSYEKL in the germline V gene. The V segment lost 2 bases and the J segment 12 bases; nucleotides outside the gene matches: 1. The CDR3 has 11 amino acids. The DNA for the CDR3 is TGCGCCAGCAGCCAAACAGGGGATCAGTACTTC. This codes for CASSQTGDQYF.

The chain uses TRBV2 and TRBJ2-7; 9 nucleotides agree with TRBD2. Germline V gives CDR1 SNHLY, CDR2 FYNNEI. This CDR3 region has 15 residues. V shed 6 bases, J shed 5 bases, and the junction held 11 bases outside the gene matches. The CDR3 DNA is TGTGCCAGCAGCGTTCCCGGGACTAGCCGAAACGAGCAGTACTTC. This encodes CASSVPGTSRNEQYF.

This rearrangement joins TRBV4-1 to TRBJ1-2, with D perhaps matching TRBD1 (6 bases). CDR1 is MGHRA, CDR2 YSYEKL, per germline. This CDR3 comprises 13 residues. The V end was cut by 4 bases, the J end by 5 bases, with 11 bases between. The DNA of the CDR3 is TGCGCCAGCAGCCTCGGAGGGGGTTATGGCTACACCTTC. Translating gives CASSLGGGYGYTF.